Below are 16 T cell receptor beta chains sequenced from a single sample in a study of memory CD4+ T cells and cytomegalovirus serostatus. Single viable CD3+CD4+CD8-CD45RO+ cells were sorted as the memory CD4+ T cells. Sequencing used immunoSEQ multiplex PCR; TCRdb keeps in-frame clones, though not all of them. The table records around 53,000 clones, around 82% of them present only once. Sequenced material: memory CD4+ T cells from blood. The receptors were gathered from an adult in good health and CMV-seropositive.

The CDR3 sequence: CASGLQGAEGEQFF. As DNA, the CDR3 is TGCGCCAGCGGATTACAGGGGGCGGAGGGTGAGCAGTTCTTC. This chain connects TRBV5-1 to TRBJ2-1; 9 bases are shared with TRBD1. The CDR3 sequence is 14 residues long. J gave up 9 bases and V 7 bases, and 11 bases lay outside the gene matches. CDR1 is SGHRS and CDR2 is YFSETQ in the germline V gene. Together with reference TRBV5-1 and TRBJ2-1, the CDR3 gives the full variable domain: KAGVTQTPRYLIKTRGQQVTLSCSPISGHRSVSWYQQTPGQGLQFLFEYFSETQRNKGNFPGRFSGRQFSNSRSEMNVSTLELGDSALYLCASGLQGAEGEQFFGPGTRLTVL.

CDR3 DNA: TGCAGCGTTGAGCAGGGGAACACCGGGGAGCTGTTTTTT. It translates to CSVEQGNTGELFF. This sequence joins TRBV29-1 and TRBJ2-2; perhaps TRBD1 as D (5 bases). Germline V gene lookup returns CDR1 SQVTM and CDR2 ANQGSEA. The CDR3 length is 13 residues. V was trimmed by 3 bases and J by 1 base, leaving 6 bases between them.

CDR3 DNA sequence: TGTGCCAGCAGAGCGAGCGGGGGGGCCCCAGATACGCAGTATTTT. Translated: CASRASGGAPDTQYF. The chain uses TRBV27 and TRBJ2-3; 10 bases align to TRBD2. V lost 6 bases, J lost 4 bases, and 7 bases stayed unmatched. This CDR3 has 15 amino acids. Germline assignment: CDR1 MNHEY and CDR2 SMNVEV (reference sequence).

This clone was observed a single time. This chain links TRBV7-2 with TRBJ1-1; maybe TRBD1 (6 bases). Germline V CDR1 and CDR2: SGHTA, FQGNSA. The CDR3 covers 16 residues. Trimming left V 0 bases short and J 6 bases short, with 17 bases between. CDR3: CASSLARGALVAEAFF. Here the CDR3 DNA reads TGTGCCAGCAGCTTAGCGCGGGGGGCGCTTGTAGCTGAAGCTTTCTTT.

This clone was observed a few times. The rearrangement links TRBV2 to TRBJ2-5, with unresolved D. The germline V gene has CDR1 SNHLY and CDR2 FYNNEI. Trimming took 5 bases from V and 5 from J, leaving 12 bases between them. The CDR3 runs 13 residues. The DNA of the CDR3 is TGTGCCAGCAGTCGACTTGAAGGGGAGACCCAGTACTTC. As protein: CASSRLEGETQYF.

The CDR3 loop reads CASSGEHQPQHF. As DNA, the CDR3 is TGTGCCAGCTCCGGGGAGCATCAGCCCCAGCATTTT. This chain joins TRBV2 and TRBJ1-5; D is ambiguous. Trimming left V 8 bases short and J 5 bases short, with 10 bases between. Germline V gene sequence: CDR1 SNHLY, CDR2 FYNNEI. CDR3 length: 12 residues.

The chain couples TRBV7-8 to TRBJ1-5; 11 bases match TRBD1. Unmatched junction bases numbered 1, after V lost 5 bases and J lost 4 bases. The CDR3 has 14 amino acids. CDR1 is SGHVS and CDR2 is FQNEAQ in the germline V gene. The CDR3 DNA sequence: TGTGCCAGCAGCAGGGACAGGGGGAATCAGCCCCAGCATTTT. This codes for CASSRDRGNQPQHF.

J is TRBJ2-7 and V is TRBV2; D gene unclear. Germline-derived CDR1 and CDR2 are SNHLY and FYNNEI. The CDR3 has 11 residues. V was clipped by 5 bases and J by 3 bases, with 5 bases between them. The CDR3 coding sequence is TGTGCCAGCAGTCAAATCTACGAGCAGTACTTC. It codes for CASSQIYEQYF.

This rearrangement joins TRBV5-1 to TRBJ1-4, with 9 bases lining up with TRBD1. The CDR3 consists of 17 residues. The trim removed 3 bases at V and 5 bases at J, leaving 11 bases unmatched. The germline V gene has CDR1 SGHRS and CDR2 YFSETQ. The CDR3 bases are TGCGCCAGCAGCTACCTTGATCTAGGGACAGGGAATGAAAAACTGTTTTTT. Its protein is CASSYLDLGTGNEKLFF. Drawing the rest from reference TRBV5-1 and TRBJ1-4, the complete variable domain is KAGVTQTPRYLIKTRGQQVTLSCSPISGHRSVSWYQQTPGQGLQFLFEYFSETQRNKGNFPGRFSGRQFSNSRSEMNVSTLELGDSALYLCASSYLDLGTGNEKLFFGSGTQLSVL.

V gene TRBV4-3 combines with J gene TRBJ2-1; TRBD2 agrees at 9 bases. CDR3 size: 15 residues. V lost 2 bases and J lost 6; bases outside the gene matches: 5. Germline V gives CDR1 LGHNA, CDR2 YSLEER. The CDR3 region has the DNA TGCGCCAGCAGCCAACTAGCGGGGCGGAGCAATGAGCAGTTCTTC. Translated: CASSQLAGRSNEQFF.

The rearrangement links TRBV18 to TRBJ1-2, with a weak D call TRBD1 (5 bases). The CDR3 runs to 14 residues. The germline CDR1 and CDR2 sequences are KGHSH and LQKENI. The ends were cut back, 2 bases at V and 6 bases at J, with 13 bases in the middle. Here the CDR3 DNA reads TGTGCCAGCTCACCAAGGACGACAGATGATGGCTACACCTTC. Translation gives CASSPRTTDDGYTF.

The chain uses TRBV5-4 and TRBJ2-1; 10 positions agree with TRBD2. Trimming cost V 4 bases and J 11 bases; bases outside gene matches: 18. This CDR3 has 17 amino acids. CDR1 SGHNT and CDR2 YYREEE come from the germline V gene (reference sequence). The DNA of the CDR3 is TGTGCCAGCAGCCTACCTGTAGGGAGCGGGAGGGCCGGAAAGCAGTTCTTC. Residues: CASSLPVGSGRAGKQFF.

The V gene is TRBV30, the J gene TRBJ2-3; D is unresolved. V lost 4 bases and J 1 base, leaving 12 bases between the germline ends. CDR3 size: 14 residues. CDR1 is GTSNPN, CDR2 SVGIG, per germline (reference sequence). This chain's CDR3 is CAWTRFGGTDTQYF. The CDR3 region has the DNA TGTGCCTGGACTCGTTTCGGCGGCACAGATACGCAGTATTTT.

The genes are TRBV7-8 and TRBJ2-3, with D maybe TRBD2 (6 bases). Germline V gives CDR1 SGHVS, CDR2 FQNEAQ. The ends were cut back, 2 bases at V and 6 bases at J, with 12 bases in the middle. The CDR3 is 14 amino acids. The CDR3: CASSLWGVVDTQYF. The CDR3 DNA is TGTGCCAGCAGCTTATGGGGGGTGGTGGATACGCAGTATTTT.

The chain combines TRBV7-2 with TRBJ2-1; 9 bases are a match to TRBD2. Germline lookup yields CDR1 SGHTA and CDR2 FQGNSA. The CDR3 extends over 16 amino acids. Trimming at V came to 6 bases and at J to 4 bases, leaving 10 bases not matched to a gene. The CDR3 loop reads CASRPPRAGGYNEQFF. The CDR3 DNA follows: TGTGCCAGCAGACCACCCAGAGCGGGGGGTTACAATGAGCAGTTCTTC.

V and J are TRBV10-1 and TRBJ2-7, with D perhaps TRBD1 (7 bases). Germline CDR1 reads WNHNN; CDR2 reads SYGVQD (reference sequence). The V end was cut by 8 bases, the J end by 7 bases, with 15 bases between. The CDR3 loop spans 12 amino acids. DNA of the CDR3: TGCGCCAGCTTCCTACAGGGGAGGGAGCAGTACTTC. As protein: CASFLQGREQYF.